This T cell receptor beta chain appears in the sequencing data of a study of cytomegalovirus exposure and HLA in healthy donors. Researchers ran the PCR with 60 Vbeta and 13 Jbeta primers. Some clones are missing from TCRdb's copy, which holds only in-frame ones; the method was immunoSEQ multiplex PCR. The sample lists under 200,000 clones, 70% to 80% occurring once. The donors gave bone marrow, and they were healthy. Findings and limits, study-wide: What a later analysis reportedly showed was that an Asian-associated ancestry cluster had fewer N-insertions than the approximately 700-donor mean. Links to common viral pathogens appeared, in a later analysis, for several of the most significant clusters.

A word on this clone: The target antigen is unknown.

Sequencing input: PBMCs. This clonotype was obtained from a man between 35 and 55 years old in good health and CMV-seronegative.

CDR3: CASSYGQQGEQFF. The CDR3 nucleotides are TGTGCCAGCAGTTATGGACAGCAGGGTGAGCAGTTCTTC. The chain uses TRBV7-2 and TRBJ2-1, with D possibly TRBD1 on 6 matching bases. Germline lookup yields CDR1 SGHTA and CDR2 FQGNSA. The CDR3 consists of 13 residues. V was shortened by 6 bases and J by 9 bases, with 15 bases between the two germline ends.